The clone carrying this T cell receptor beta chain has just a few counts. TCRdb redid the calling of the 5' RACE reads with MiXCR, one entry per CDR3 protein. The sample lists about 390,000 distinct CDR3 sequences, over 20% seen once, with approximately 12% in the top ten. The record originates from a study of T-cell memory formation after mild COVID-19. The CDR3 runs 17 residues. The V end was cut by 5 bases, the J end by 8 bases, with 24 bases between. Germline V gene lookup returns CDR1 SEHNR and CDR2 FQNEAQ (reference sequence). The chain carries TRBV7-9 and TRBJ2-2; maybe TRBD1 (5 bases). The TCR originated in an adult woman who had mild COVID-19 (a few samples of this study predate the infection). Cell type and time point are not known. The sample consisted of PBMCs or a T cell subset sorted from them (not recorded which). The CDR3 protein is CASSPFLQGGRTGELFF. CDR3 in DNA: TGTGCCAGCAGCCCTTTCCTCCAGGGCGGCCGAACAGGGGAGCTGTTTTTT.